A single sample gave rise to the 5 T cell receptor beta chains below, sequenced in a study of blood T cells in healthy people across ages. A J-beta primer mix and a sample-barcoded 5' primer were used in a second PCR of about 6 to 12 cycles. TCRdb reprocessed the 5' RACE reads with MiXCR, giving one entry per CDR3 protein. The table shows around 1,000,000 distinct CDR3 sequences, with about 25% occurring only once. These data also featured in a second study, about T cells of mothers and their children.

Sample: blood. These TCRs come from a girl aged 2-10 years in good health.

This chain uses TRBV7-3 with TRBJ1-1; D might be TRBD1 (6 bases). V lost 5 bases, J lost 4 bases, and 14 bases lay in between. Germline V gene sequence: CDR1 SGHTA, CDR2 FQGTGA. The CDR3 has 14 amino acids. The CDR3 region is CASSPRIGGTEAFF. Written as DNA, the CDR3 is TGTGCCAGCAGCCCAAGGATAGGGGGCACTGAAGCTTTCTTT.

This sequence joins TRBV3-1 and TRBJ2-2, with 8 bases that match TRBD2. The CDR3 sequence is 15 residues long. With V trimmed by 7 bases and J by 6 bases, 10 bases remained unmatched. Germline V CDR1 and CDR2: LGHDT, YNNKEL (reference sequence). The CDR3 here is CASTPTGGRAGELFF. DNA for the CDR3: TGTGCCAGCACCCCCACGGGGGGGCGGGCCGGGGAGCTGTTTTTT.

CDR3 coding DNA: TGCAGTGCTCAAGACCGGGGCCTTCCCACCAACACAGATACGCAGTATTTT. As protein: CSAQDRGLPTNTDTQYF. V is TRBV20-1 and J is TRBJ2-3; D tentatively reads TRBD1 or TRBD2 (5 bases each). This CDR3 spans 17 amino acids. V lost 5 bases, J lost 2 bases, and 23 bases lay in between. In germline, CDR1 is DFQATT, CDR2 SNEGSKA (reference sequence).

The chain links TRBV5-6 to TRBJ2-5, with D uncertain. The J call is doubtful: the DNA matches TRBJ2-7 better. The V gene's germline CDR1 is SGHDT and CDR2 YYEEEE. This CDR3 spans 15 amino acids. This CDR3 is CASSLAAPEWDEQYF. Written as DNA, the CDR3 is TGTGCCAGCAGCTTGGCCGCGCCAGAATGGGACGAGCAGTACTTC.

The chain carries TRBV10-3 and TRBJ1-5; D may be TRBD1 (6 bases). V lost 8 bases and J 1 base, leaving 15 bases between the germline ends. The germline V gene encodes CDR1 ENHRY and CDR2 SYGVKD. CDR3 size: 15 residues. The CDR3 nucleotides are TGTGCCATCCGATCAGGGGCCGGGAGCAATCAGCCCCAGCATTTT. Amino acid sequence: CAIRSGAGSNQPQHF.